These T cell receptor beta chains were read from a single sample in a study of T cells expressing NK-cell markers. TCRdb reprocessed the 5' RACE reads and keeps a single row for each CDR3 protein, giving no DNA. The sample totals about 400,000 distinct CDR3 sequences; its top ten clones hold about 11%. The specimen was blood T cells: a sorted CD56 or NKG2C T cell subset, CD4+ or CD8+ T cells, or bulk PBMC T cells (not recorded which). Receptor source: a woman aged 45-65 years in good health. Each CDR3 is given with its conserved first and last residue.

V gene	J gene	CDR3 protein
TRBV12-3/TRBV12-4	TRBJ2-2	CASRPGQSTGELFF
TRBV7-8	TRBJ2-3	CASQGASGSGTDTQYF
TRBV19	TRBJ2-1	CASSMGAVLYNEQFF
TRBV4-1	TRBJ2-1	CASSQVAGQGEQFF
TRBV3-1	TRBJ2-1	CASSQESSYEQFF
TRBV20-1	TRBJ2-1	CSAKRPSGEQFF
TRBV7-9	TRBJ2-6	CASSLIAGVPHSGANVLTF
TRBV9	TRBJ2-3	CASSVEGTSPDTQYF
TRBV19	TRBJ2-1	CASNLGGASEQFF
TRBV29-1	TRBJ2-1	CSVESTGGRGEQFF
TRBV29-1	TRBJ2-1	CSGVAGGLINEQFF
TRBV6-4	TRBJ2-1	CASSEVISGGQFF
TRBV24-1	TRBJ2-7	CATTQGNEQYF
TRBV5-1	TRBJ2-4	CASSLEGTRGNIQYF
TRBV20-1	TRBJ2-1	CSARDRERGLNEQFF
TRBV5-6	TRBJ2-2	CASSYWTSGRPTGELFF
TRBV21-1	TRBJ2-5	CASSKAQGDPPSQETQYF
TRBV10-2	TRBJ1-5	CASSGILQPQHF
TRBV27	TRBJ2-4	CASSLKGNIQYF
TRBV12-3/TRBV12-4	TRBJ1-4	CASSPLIVDEKLFF
TRBV29-1	TRBJ2-7	CSVREQGASYEQYF
TRBV13	TRBJ1-1	CASSLGYVNTEAFF
TRBV4-1	TRBJ2-7	CASSQERYPSYEQYF
TRBV20-1	TRBJ2-7	CSATSHPGTGGRYEQYF
TRBV15	TRBJ1-1	CATSRDSMGTEAFF
TRBV27	TRBJ2-4	CASSYHRRLAKNIQYF
TRBV6-5	TRBJ1-2	CASSQGAAGGYGYTF
TRBV9	TRBJ2-7	CASSVYRLSGVYPGLAGSYEQYF